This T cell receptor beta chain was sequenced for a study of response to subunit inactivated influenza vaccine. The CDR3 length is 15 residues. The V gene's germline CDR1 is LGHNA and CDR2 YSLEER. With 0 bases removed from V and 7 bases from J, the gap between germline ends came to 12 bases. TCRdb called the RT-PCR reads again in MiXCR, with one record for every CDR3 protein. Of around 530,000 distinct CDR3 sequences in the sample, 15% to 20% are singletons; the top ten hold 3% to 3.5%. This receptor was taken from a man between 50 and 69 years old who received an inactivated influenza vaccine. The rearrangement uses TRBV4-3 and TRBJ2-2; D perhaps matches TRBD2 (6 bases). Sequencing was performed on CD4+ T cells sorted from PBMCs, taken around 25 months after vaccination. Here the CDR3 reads CASSQDWTKHGELFF. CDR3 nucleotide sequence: TGCGCCAGCAGCCAAGATTGGACTAAACACGGGGAGCTGTTTTTT.